This TCR beta chain was documented in a study of PD-L1 blockade in urothelial cancer. At the level of the study: Researchers looked at the blood 3 weeks (second dose) and 6 weeks after treatment began. Blood yielded a median of about 140,000 T cells per sample.

Patient sample counts ranged from 1 to 8, pretreatment and on-treatment. The repertoire was sequenced with immunoSEQ multiplex PCR; TCRdb's copy has only in-frame clones and lacks some. The table has under 120,000 clones, around 85% seen once. V was cut by 3 bases and J by 3 bases, with 5 bases left in between. CDR1 is KGHSH, CDR2 LQKENI, per germline. The CDR3 totals 13 residues. The rearrangement joins TRBV18 to TRBJ2-2, with D unclear. The receptor comes from a man aged 45-60 years with urothelial cancer. The sample in question was PBMCs, obtained around atezolizumab (anti-PD-L1) treatment. The CDR3: CASSPRDTGELFF. The CDR3 DNA reads as TGTGCCAGCTCACCCCGGGACACCGGGGAGCTGTTTTTT. The complete variable domain, with remaining parts taken from reference TRBV18 and TRBJ2-2, reads NAGVMQNPRHLVRRRGQEARLRCSPMKGHSHVYWYRQLPEEGLKFMVYLQKENIIDESGMPKERFSAEFPKEGPSILRIQQVVRGDSAAYFCASSPRDTGELFFGEGSRLTVL.